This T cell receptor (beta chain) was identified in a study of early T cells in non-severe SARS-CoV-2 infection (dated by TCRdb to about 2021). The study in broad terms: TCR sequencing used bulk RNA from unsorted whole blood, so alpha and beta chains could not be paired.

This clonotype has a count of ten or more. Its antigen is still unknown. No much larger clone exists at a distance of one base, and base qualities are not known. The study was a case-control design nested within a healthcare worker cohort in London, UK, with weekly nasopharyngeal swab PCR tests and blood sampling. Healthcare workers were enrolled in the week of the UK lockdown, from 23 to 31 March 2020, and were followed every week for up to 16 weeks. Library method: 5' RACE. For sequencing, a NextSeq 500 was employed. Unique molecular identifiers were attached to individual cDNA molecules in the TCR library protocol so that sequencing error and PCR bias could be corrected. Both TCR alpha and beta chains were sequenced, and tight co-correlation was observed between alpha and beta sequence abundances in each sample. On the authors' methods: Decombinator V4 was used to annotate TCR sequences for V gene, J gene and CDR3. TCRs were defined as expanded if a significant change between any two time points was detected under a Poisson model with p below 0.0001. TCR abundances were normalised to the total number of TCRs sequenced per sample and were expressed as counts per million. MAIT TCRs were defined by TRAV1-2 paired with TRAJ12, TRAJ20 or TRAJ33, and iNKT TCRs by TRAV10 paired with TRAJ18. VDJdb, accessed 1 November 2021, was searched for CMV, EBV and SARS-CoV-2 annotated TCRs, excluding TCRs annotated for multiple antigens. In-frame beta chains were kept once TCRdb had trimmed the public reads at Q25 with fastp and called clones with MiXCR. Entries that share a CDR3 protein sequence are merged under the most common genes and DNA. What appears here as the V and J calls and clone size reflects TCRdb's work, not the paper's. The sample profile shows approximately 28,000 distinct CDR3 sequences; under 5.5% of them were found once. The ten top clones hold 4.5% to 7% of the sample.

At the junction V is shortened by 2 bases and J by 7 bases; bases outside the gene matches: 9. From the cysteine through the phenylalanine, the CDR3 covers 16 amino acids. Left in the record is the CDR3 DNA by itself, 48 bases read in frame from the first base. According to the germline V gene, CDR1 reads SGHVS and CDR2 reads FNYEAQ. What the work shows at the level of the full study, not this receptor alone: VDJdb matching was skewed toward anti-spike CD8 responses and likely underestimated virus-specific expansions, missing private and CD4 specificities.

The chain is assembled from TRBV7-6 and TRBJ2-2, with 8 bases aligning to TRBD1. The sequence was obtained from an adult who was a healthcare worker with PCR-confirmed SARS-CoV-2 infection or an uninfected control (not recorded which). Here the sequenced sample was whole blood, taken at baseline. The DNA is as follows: TGTGCCAGCAGCTTAACAGGACAGGGAAAAGACGGGGAGCTGTTTTTT. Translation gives CASSLTGQGKDGELFF.